This TCR beta chain was captured by sequencing in a study of molecular identifiers for immune sequencing clone quantification. Study-level points and caveats: Under 1% of molecules in naive cells, but over 98% of effector molecules, belonged to clones above 20 RNA copies.

The CDR3 has 16 residues. Trimming removed 1 base from V and 3 bases from J; junction bases left unmatched: 6. Germline CDR1 and CDR2: SGHDT and YYEEEE. This clonotype is termed medium-sized. Antigen specificity is unknown. Investigators produced naive CD8 libraries from roughly 18,000 to 920,000 sorted cells, drawing on 10%, 30% or 50% RNA. Libraries of bulk TCR were made by previously described methods (with listed TCR primers). TCRdb re-analysed the PCR reads in MiXCR, keeping a single row per CDR3 protein. The data show about 10,000 distinct CDR3 sequences, about 21% seen once. The V and J genes are TRBV5-6 and TRBJ2-2; 7 bases map to TRBD2. The source material was naive CD8+ T cells from blood, with Jurkat cell RNA spiked in. Subset described: FACS-sorted CD8+CD4-CCR7+CD45RA+ naive T cells. This TCR was recovered from a human donor in good health. Some libraries in this study had Jurkat cell RNA spiked in. This CDR3 is CASSLLAGAHTGELFF. The CDR3 DNA reads as TGTGCCAGCAGCTTGTTGGCGGGAGCCCACACCGGGGAGCTGTTTTTT.